This passage covers 21 T cell receptor beta chains from one sample sequenced in a study of CD8+CD57+ T cells in acquired aplastic anemia. Patients picked for sequencing had shown CD8+CD57+ cell expansion detected by flow cytometry. TCR beta VDJ combinations and CDR3 sequences were profiled from genomic DNA. Each CDR3 protein gets one entry after TCRdb re-called the reads with MiXCR. The sample includes approximately 170,000 distinct CDR3 sequences, roughly 50% seen only once; the top ten take about 2.9%. The sequencing sample was made of sorted CD4+, CD8+, or CD8+CD57+ T cells (not recorded which) from PBMCs. These TCRs come from a human donor with aplastic anemia.

This clonotype was detected ten times or more. The genes are TRBV20-1 and TRBJ2-1; 12 bases agree with TRBD2. The CDR3 totals 16 residues. The ends lost 4 bases at V and 9 bases at J; junction bases unmatched: 13. From germline, CDR1 is DFQATT and CDR2 SNEGSKA (reference sequence). CDR3 region: CSAMETSGRSAVEQFF. The CDR3 DNA follows: TGCAGTGCTATGGAGACTAGCGGGAGAAGTGCCGTTGAGCAGTTCTTC.

Ten or more counts support this clonotype. The genes are TRBV2 and TRBJ2-1; TRBD2 matches 13 bases. The ends lost 4 bases at V and 9 bases at J; junction bases unmatched: 6. Germline CDR1 reads SNHLY; CDR2 reads FYNNEI. This CDR3 comprises 15 residues. Here the CDR3 reads CASSVETSGGTEQFF. CDR3 coding DNA: TGTGCCAGCAGTGTGGAGACTAGCGGGGGGACTGAGCAGTTCTTC.

V and J are TRBV10-3 and TRBJ1-5; 9 bases agree with TRBD1. Germline V lookup: CDR1 ENHRY, CDR2 SYGVKD. The CDR3 length is 18 residues. The V gene end was trimmed by 4 bases and the J gene end by 1 base; junction bases not matched to a gene: 11. The DNA for the CDR3 is TGTGCCATCAGTGCCCCGGGACAGGGTGGGAGAAGCAATCAGCCCCAGCATTTT. Translating it yields CAISAPGQGGRSNQPQHF.

The chain recombines TRBV24-1 with TRBJ2-7, with 7 bases that match TRBD1. Losses at the gene ends were 5 bases for V and 2 bases for J; bases not matched to a gene: 11. From germline, CDR1 is KGHDR and CDR2 SFDVKD. This CDR3 region has 16 residues. Here the CDR3 DNA reads TGTGCCACCAGTGGGGGACAGCCGTGGGCCACCTACGAGCAGTACTTC. Encoded protein: CATSGGQPWATYEQYF.

In this sample, this clonotype turned up many times. The J gene is TRBJ2-3, the V gene TRBV9; 9 nucleotides align to TRBD1. After removal of 1 base from V and 3 bases from J, the junction contained 3 bases not matched to a gene. Germline V gene data show CDR1 as SGDLS and CDR2 as YYNGEE. CDR3 length: 15 residues. The CDR3 DNA follows: TGTGCCAGCAGCGTAAGGACAGGGGAGACAGATACGCAGTATTTT. Its protein is CASSVRTGETDTQYF.

The chain joins TRBV11-2 to TRBJ2-7; 8 bases map to TRBD2. The CDR3 covers 19 residues. V lost 5 bases to trimming and J lost 0 bases; unmatched junction nucleotides: 18. CDR1 is SGHAT and CDR2 is FQNNGV in the germline V gene. This CDR3 is CASSRGQRETGVSSYEQYV. DNA of the CDR3: TGTGCCAGCAGCCGAGGACAGCGGGAGACTGGGGTTAGCTCCTACGAGCAGTACGTC.

Many counts were recorded for this clonotype. For the CDR3, the DNA is TGTGCCAGCAGCTTTACCGGGACAGGGTACGATGAGCAGTTCTTC. Translated, it gives CASSFTGTGYDEQFF. This chain connects TRBV7-2 to TRBJ2-1; TRBD1 matches 9 bases. The V gene's germline CDR1 is SGHTA and CDR2 FQGNSA. The CDR3 is 15 residues long. Trimming removed 3 bases from V and 8 bases from J; junction bases left unmatched: 8.

In this sample, this clonotype turned up a few times. The J gene is TRBJ2-1, the V gene TRBV5-1; D unclear. The CDR3 extends over 15 amino acids. Trimming took off 0 bases at V and 0 bases at J, with 7 bases between the two ends. Germline CDR1 reads SGHRS; CDR2 reads YFSETQ. The chain's CDR3 is CASSLVGPSYNEQFF. Here the CDR3 DNA reads TGCGCCAGCAGCTTGGTCGGGCCCTCCTACAATGAGCAGTTCTTC.

Concerning this clonotype: The CDR3 does not end in the conserved phenylalanine or tryptophan, so this is likely a read error. No DNA is shown, since the ends of the CDR3 on it are uncertain; the CDR3 is the one TCRdb lists. V gene TRBV25-1 combines with J gene TRBJ1-2; TRBD1, as called in the table, went unchecked against the DNA. The germline gives CDR1 MGHDK, CDR2 SYGVNS. Ends included, the CDR3 has 15 residues. This chain's CDR3 is CASSEDRGANYGCTI.

This clonotype occurred many times. The chain couples TRBV2 to TRBJ2-5; tentative D call: TRBD1 (5 bases). CDR1 is SNHLY and CDR2 is FYNNEI in the germline V gene. The CDR3 length is 13 residues. V was pared by 6 bases and J by 4 bases, with 12 bases between. The CDR3 protein is CASRTWTRETQYF. For the CDR3, the DNA is TGTGCCAGCAGAACCTGGACAAGAGAGACCCAGTACTTC.

J is TRBJ1-2 and V is TRBV15, with D uncertain. CDR1 is LNHNV, CDR2 YYDKDF, per germline (reference sequence). Trimming took 0 bases from V and 8 from J, leaving 13 bases between them. The CDR3 consists of 14 residues. CDR3 loop: CATSRDPQTGGYTF. The DNA for the CDR3 is TGTGCCACCAGCAGAGATCCCCAGACCGGGGGCTACACCTTC.

The rearrangement uses TRBV18 and TRBJ1-5; D is uncertain. Germline V CDR1 and CDR2: KGHSH, LQKENI. The V and J ends lost 3 bases and 5 bases respectively, with 8 bases between them. This CDR3 spans 13 amino acids. The chain's CDR3 is CASSPERDQPQHF. DNA of the CDR3: TGTGCCAGCTCACCCGAACGGGATCAGCCCCAGCATTTT.

The rearrangement uses TRBV5-1 and TRBJ2-5, with TRBD1 matching over 9 bases. Trimming removed 4 bases from V and 8 bases from J; junction bases left unmatched: 12. The CDR3 is 15 amino acids. Germline lookup yields CDR1 SGHRS and CDR2 YFSETQ. CDR3 residues: CASSPQTGGPPTQYF. Written as DNA, the CDR3 is TGCGCCAGCAGCCCACAGACAGGGGGACCCCCAACCCAGTACTTC. The whole variable domain, filled in from reference TRBV5-1 and TRBJ2-5, reads KAGVTQTPRYLIKTRGQQVTLSCSPISGHRSVSWYQQTPGQGLQFLFEYFSETQRNKGNFPGRFSGRQFSNSRSEMNVSTLELGDSALYLCASSPQTGGPPTQYFGPGTRLLVL.

The chain combines TRBV5-4 with TRBJ1-5, with a tentative D call TRBD1 (5 bases). The CDR3 sequence is 14 residues long. CDR1 SGHNT and CDR2 YYREEE come from the germline V gene (reference sequence). The V end was cut by 0 bases, the J end by 11 bases, with 15 bases between. CDR3 sequence: CASSLGGPGMAQHF. The CDR3, as DNA: TGTGCCAGCAGCTTGGGGGGCCCGGGGATGGCCCAGCATTTT.

The J gene is TRBJ1-1, the V gene TRBV2; D might be TRBD1 (6 bases). Germline V gives CDR1 SNHLY, CDR2 FYNNEI. Between the trimmed V and J ends, which lost 5 bases and 0 bases, there was a span of 10 bases. The CDR3 has 14 amino acids. DNA of the CDR3: TGTGCCAGCAGTCCGACAGGCATGAACACTGAAGCTTTCTTT. It translates to CASSPTGMNTEAFF.

This clonotype was counted at least ten times. The chain has TRBV9 and TRBJ2-5; 7 bases match TRBD2. The germline V gene has CDR1 SGDLS and CDR2 YYNGEE. This CDR3 contains 15 residues. The J segment lost 3 bases and the V segment lost 3 bases, leaving 8 bases of the junction unmatched. CDR3 coding DNA: TGTGCCAGCAGCGGACACGGGGGGACGGAAGAGACCCAGTACTTC. It translates to CASSGHGGTEETQYF.

Concerning this clonotype itself: A much larger clone is a single base away; this may be a read error. V gene TRBV11-2 combines with J gene TRBJ1-5; D is perhaps TRBD1 (5 bases). Germline values: CDR1 SGHAT, CDR2 FQNNGV. The CDR3 totals 14 residues. CDR3: CASSLGVNNQPRHF. The CDR3 bases are TGTGCCAGCAGTTTGGGGGTTAACAATCAGCCCCGGCATTTT.

CDR3 loop: CATGGVGTEAFF. In DNA, the CDR3 is TGTGCCACTGGAGGGGTAGGCACTGAAGCTTTCTTT. V gene TRBV24-1 combines with J gene TRBJ1-1, with D perhaps TRBD1 (5 bases). The CDR3 has 12 residues. Trimming cost V 10 bases and J 4 bases, with 12 bases left between them. Germline lookup yields CDR1 KGHDR and CDR2 SFDVKD.

This clonotype was counted many times. The chain has TRBV24-1 and TRBJ1-4; 7 bases line up with TRBD1. Germline-derived CDR1 and CDR2 are KGHDR and SFDVKD. This CDR3 has 15 amino acids. V gave up 4 bases and J gave up 7 bases; unmatched junction bases: 8. The DNA for the CDR3 is TGTGCCACCAGTGACCCCTGGGCAGGGGGTGAAAAACTGTTTTTT. The encoded protein is CATSDPWAGGEKLFF.

In its sample, this clonotype was seen once. This sequence joins TRBV20-1 and TRBJ2-7; weak D call: TRBD2 (9 bases). Trimming took off 5 bases at V and 5 bases at J, with 22 bases between the two ends. CDR3 length: 15 amino acids. Germline CDR1 and CDR2: DFQATT and SNEGSKA (reference sequence). The CDR3 bases are TGCAGTGCTGCTCAGGGGGCGGGAGGGCCGCACGAGCAGTACGTC. Translation: CSAAQGAGGPHEQYV.

The J gene is TRBJ2-3, the V gene TRBV11-1; the D is unclear. Germline lookup yields CDR1 SGHAT and CDR2 FQDESV (reference sequence). The CDR3 covers 15 residues. With 1 base removed from V and 0 bases from J, the gap between germline ends came to 8 bases. CDR3 amino acids: CASSLVETSTDTQYF. The CDR3 coding sequence is TGTGCCAGCAGCTTAGTGGAAACTAGCACAGATACGCAGTATTTT.